This paragraph covers one T cell receptor beta chain sequence. Sequence at one end of the junction differs from germline and may be a read error. The sample is drawn from a study of blood T cell repertoires in COVID-19. Clones were read by immunoSEQ multiplex PCR, and TCRdb kept only the in-frame ones, dropping some. The sample holds approximately 300,000 clones, 92% seen once. The CDR3 runs to 18 residues. Germline CDR1 and CDR2: SGHTA and FQGNSA. The study assigned cohorts using participant-reported clinical history. The chain employs TRBV7-2 and TRBJ2-1; D is possibly TRBD2 (6 bases). The receptor comes from a woman between 25 and 40 years old who had recovered from COVID-19. Sequenced sample: PBMCs or T cells enriched from blood (not recorded which). The CDR3 reads CASCLRPLRGLSYNEQFF. The CDR3 bases are TGTGCCAGCTGCTTGAGACCACTTCGGGGGTTATCCTACAATGAGCAGTTCTTC.